The next 32 T cell receptor beta chains were all read from a single sample in a study of shared clonotypes between healthy human individuals (TCRdb year 2020). Library preparation used the immunoSEQ multiplex PCR assay. TCRdb mirrors the immuneACCESS table, restricted to in-frame sequences. Some clones are absent from its copies; in checked studies, under half trace to an unresolved V gene, and the reason for the others is unknown. This sample comprises about 590,000 clones, 95% of them detected only once. Roughly 0.1% of the sample goes to the ten largest clones. CD8 naive samples were obtained by positive selection for CCR7 among CD45RO-negative cells, yielding a CD45RA+CCR7+ population from which TemRA cells were excluded. Sequenced input: naive CD8+ T cells sorted from blood. The label giving this sample's cell subset or site can be read as: CD45RA+CCR7+. These receptors were obtained from a woman aged 25 to 39 in good health.

The rearrangement uses TRBV6-5 and TRBJ2-7, with 10 bases lining up with TRBD2. The CDR3 totals 15 residues. CDR1 is MNHEY, CDR2 SVGAGI, per germline. V shed 4 bases, J shed 4 bases, and the junction held 7 bases outside the gene matches. DNA for the CDR3: TGTGCCAGCAGTTTCGGACTAGCGGAGGTATACGAGCAGTACTTC. It is translated as CASSFGLAEVYEQYF.

This clone was detected only once. The CDR3 here is CASSSTWAEETQYF. DNA for the CDR3: TGTGCCAGCAGCTCCACGTGGGCCGAAGAGACCCAGTACTTC. This chain links TRBV13 with TRBJ2-5; D is uncertain. Germline loops: CDR1 PRHDT, CDR2 FYEKMQ (reference sequence). The CDR3 contains 14 residues. Trimming cost V 4 bases and J 3 bases, with 12 bases left between them. The whole variable domain, remainder taken from reference TRBV13 and TRBJ2-5, is AAGVIQSPRHLIKEKRETATLKCYPIPRHDTVYWYQQGPGQDPQFLISFYEKMQSDKGSIPDRFSAQQFSDYHSELNMSSLELGDSALYFCASSSTWAEETQYFGPGTRLLVL.

This clone was picked up one time. The rearrangement links TRBV7-9 to TRBJ1-1; 8 bases are a match to TRBD1. V lost 2 bases to trimming and J lost 6 bases; unmatched junction nucleotides: 5. Germline-derived CDR1 and CDR2 are SEHNR and FQNEAQ (reference sequence). The CDR3 runs 14 residues. CDR3 in amino acids: CASSLLRDRPEAFF. The CDR3 nucleotides read TGTGCCAGCAGCTTATTACGGGACAGGCCTGAAGCTTTCTTT.

V and J are TRBV5-1 and TRBJ2-7; D may match TRBD1 or TRBD2 (5 bases each). The CDR3 has 14 residues. The germline V gene has CDR1 SGHRS and CDR2 YFSETQ. Trimming removed 3 bases at V and 4 bases at J, with 14 bases between. DNA of the CDR3: TGCGCCAGCAGCTGGGGGACGCGCGCATACGAGCAGTACTTC. It translates to CASSWGTRAYEQYF.

The chain carries TRBV28 and TRBJ1-1; 7 bases agree with TRBD1. This CDR3 spans 13 amino acids. The ends lost 8 bases at V and 2 bases at J; junction bases unmatched: 5. Germline CDR1 is MDHEN and CDR2 is SYDVKM. As DNA, the CDR3 is TGTGCCAGCTATAGACAGGGTAACACTGAAGCTTTCTTT. This translates into CASYRQGNTEAFF.

V is TRBV28 and J is TRBJ1-5, with no clear D. The CDR3 length is 15 residues. Germline values: CDR1 MDHEN, CDR2 SYDVKM. V was pared by 6 bases and J by 7 bases, with 19 bases between. Written as DNA, the CDR3 is TGTGCCAGCAGGACCCTTTGGGGAGAAGACCAGCCCCAGCATTTT. It specifies CASRTLWGEDQPQHF.

CDR3 residues: CASSSQWSGANVLTF. CDR3 DNA: TGTGCCAGCAGCTCCCAGTGGTCTGGGGCCAACGTCCTGACTTTC. The chain is built from TRBV6-5 and TRBJ2-6; D unresolved. The CDR3 extends over 15 amino acids. V was pared by 6 bases and J by 1 base, with 10 bases between. Germline V lookup: CDR1 MNHEY, CDR2 SVGAGI.

V is TRBV7-8 and J is TRBJ2-5, with unresolved D. V was trimmed by 5 bases and J by 3 bases, leaving 16 bases between them. Germline V gives CDR1 SGHVS, CDR2 FQNEAQ. This CDR3 comprises 15 residues. CDR3 in amino acids: CASSPQWNLKETQYF. The CDR3 DNA sequence: TGTGCCAGCAGCCCCCAGTGGAACCTTAAAGAGACCCAGTACTTC.

V and J are TRBV11-2 and TRBJ2-1; 10 bases align to TRBD2. Germline lookup yields CDR1 SGHAT and CDR2 FQNNGV. Trimming cost V 1 base and J 2 bases; bases outside gene matches: 11. The CDR3 runs to 19 residues. Here the CDR3 reads CASSLGTSGNVSPYNEQFF. For the CDR3, the DNA is TGTGCCAGCAGCTTAGGGACTAGCGGAAATGTGTCTCCCTACAATGAGCAGTTCTTC. The whole variable domain, filled in from reference TRBV11-2 and TRBJ2-1, reads EAGVAQSPRYKIIEKRQSVAFWCNPISGHATLYWYQQILGQGPKLLIQFQNNGVVDDSQLPKDRFSAERLKGVDSTLKIQPAKLEDSAVYLCASSLGTSGNVSPYNEQFFGPGTRLTVL.

The chain carries TRBV7-2 and TRBJ2-7, with no clear D. CDR3 length equals 14 residues. The ends were cut back, 3 bases at V and 1 base at J, with 10 bases in the middle. CDR1 and CDR2 from the germline V gene are SGHTA and FQGNSA. The CDR3 region is CASSLAWGSYEQYF. DNA for the CDR3: TGTGCCAGCAGCTTGGCTTGGGGATCCTACGAGCAGTACTTC. The variable domain in full, completed from reference TRBV7-2 and TRBJ2-7, reads GAGVSQSPSNKVTEKGKDVELRCDPISGHTALYWYRQSLGQGLEFLIYFQGNSAPDKSGLPSDRFSAERTGGSVSTLTIQRTQQEDSAVYLCASSLAWGSYEQYFGPGTRLTVT.

V and J are TRBV27 and TRBJ2-2; the match to TRBD1 covers 7 bases. The length of the CDR3 is 14 residues. Unmatched junction bases numbered 6, after V lost 4 bases and J lost 7 bases. CDR1 and CDR2 (germline): MNHEY, SMNVEV (reference sequence). The CDR3 sequence: CASSSDRAVGELFF. The DNA for the CDR3 is TGTGCCAGCAGTTCAGACAGGGCGGTCGGGGAGCTGTTTTTT.

The chain links TRBV4-1 to TRBJ1-1; 7 bases are shared with TRBD1. V was pared by 7 bases and J by 11 bases, with 10 bases of the junction left unmatched. The germline V gene has CDR1 MGHRA and CDR2 YSYEKL. This CDR3 is built from 12 residues. CDR3 coding DNA: TGCGCCAGCATCGGAAAGGGGGCCGGGGCTTTCTTT. Amino acid sequence: CASIGKGAGAFF.

V is TRBV27 and J is TRBJ1-5, with a weak D call TRBD1 (6 bases). Trimming shortened V by 6 bases and J by 5 bases, and 14 bases separated the two germline ends. Germline CDR1 MNHEY, CDR2 SMNVEV (reference sequence). The CDR3 runs 14 residues. CDR3 sequence: CASRRQGSYQPQHF. The DNA of the CDR3 is TGTGCCAGCAGAAGGCAGGGGTCTTATCAGCCCCAGCATTTT.

The chain couples TRBV27 to TRBJ2-1; D may be TRBD1 or TRBD2 (6 bases each). Germline loops: CDR1 MNHEY, CDR2 SMNVEV (reference sequence). The CDR3 is made up of 16 amino acids. V was pared by 5 bases and J by 0 bases, with 14 bases between. The CDR3 spells CASSRRGVRSYNEQFF. CDR3 DNA sequence: TGTGCCAGCAGTAGAAGGGGGGTCCGCTCCTACAATGAGCAGTTCTTC.

The chain couples TRBV5-6 to TRBJ2-5; D not resolved. The germline V gene encodes CDR1 SGHDT and CDR2 YYEEEE. The V end was cut by 4 bases, the J end by 4 bases, with 14 bases between. This CDR3 is 14 amino acids long. The CDR3 sequence: CASSPWGIAETQYF. For the CDR3, the DNA is TGTGCCAGCAGCCCCTGGGGAATAGCAGAGACCCAGTACTTC.

The chain uses TRBV28 and TRBJ2-7, with D perhaps matching TRBD1 (6 bases). The CDR3 runs 16 residues. The germline V and J ends were trimmed by 5 bases and 7 bases, with 24 bases remaining between them. Germline V lookup: CDR1 MDHEN, CDR2 SYDVKM. CDR3 DNA: TGTGCCAGCAGTCCGCCGGGTAGCGTTCAGGGGCGGGAGCAGTACTTC. Its protein product is CASSPPGSVQGREQYF.

The chain has TRBV7-9 and TRBJ2-4; D unclear. Trimming pared 0 bases from V and 4 bases from J, leaving 4 bases between. This CDR3 has 13 amino acids. Germline loops: CDR1 SEHNR, CDR2 FQNEAQ (reference sequence). As DNA, the CDR3 is TGTGCCAGCAGCTTAGCAGCGAAAAACATTCAGTACTTC. Translated, it gives CASSLAAKNIQYF.

The gene calls are TRBV6-1 and TRBJ1-5; no clear D gene. Trimming stripped 0 bases from V and 4 bases from J, with 7 bases between. Germline loops: CDR1 MNHNS, CDR2 SASEGT. The CDR3 extends over 14 amino acids. The CDR3 DNA follows: TGTGCCAGCAGTGAAGCGGTAAGAAATCAGCCCCAGCATTTT. This codes for CASSEAVRNQPQHF.

This clone has only one observation. This rearrangement joins TRBV7-9 to TRBJ1-5; D is possibly TRBD1 (6 bases). The CDR3 runs to 14 residues. The germline CDR1 and CDR2 sequences are SEHNR and FQNEAQ (reference sequence). Trimming cost V 5 bases and J 5 bases, with 13 bases left between them. The CDR3 sequence is CASSLGGGDQPQHF. In nucleotides, the CDR3 is TGTGCCAGCAGCCTGGGCGGGGGCGATCAGCCCCAGCATTTT. Drawing the rest from reference TRBV7-9 and TRBJ1-5, the complete variable domain is DTGVSQNPRHKITKRGQNVTFRCDPISEHNRLYWYRQTLGQGPEFLTYFQNEAQLEKSRLLSDRFSAERPKGSFSTLEIQRTEQGDSAMYLCASSLGGGDQPQHFGDGTRLSIL.

This clone came up once. The same CDR3 can be traced to other DNA sequences in this sample. V usage is TRBV4-1 and J usage is TRBJ2-7; TRBD1 agrees at 10 bases. Looked up from germline, CDR1 is MGHRA and CDR2 is YSYEKL. The CDR3 is 14 residues long. Germline trimming cut 4 bases from V and 3 bases from J; bases unmatched to any gene: 3. The CDR3 DNA reads TGCGCCAGCAGCCCTGGACAGGGGGGCTACGAGCAGTACTTC. This encodes CASSPGQGGYEQYF.

The chain is built from TRBV9 and TRBJ1-1; tentative D call: TRBD1 (6 bases). The V gene's germline CDR1 is SGDLS and CDR2 YYNGEE. Deletions cut 0 bases from V and 3 bases from J, with 15 bases between. The CDR3 contains 16 residues. The CDR3 loop reads CASSVAGAGAHTEAFF. CDR3 in DNA: TGTGCCAGCAGCGTAGCCGGGGCAGGGGCCCACACTGAAGCTTTCTTT.

The chain has TRBV28 and TRBJ1-3; D unresolved. V was pared by 6 bases and J by 0 bases, with 15 bases between. The CDR3 spans 16 residues. Germline V CDR1 and CDR2: MDHEN, SYDVKM. The CDR3 bases are TGTGCCAGCAGACCCCTGGCGGAGAGCTCTGGAAACACCATATATTTT. This codes for CASRPLAESSGNTIYF.

V usage is TRBV9 and J usage is TRBJ2-5; 14 bases map to TRBD2. This CDR3 is built from 18 residues. CDR1 and CDR2 from the germline V gene are SGDLS and YYNGEE. Trimming cost V 3 bases and J 5 bases; bases outside gene matches: 12. CDR3 amino acids: CASSAHHGLAGGRETQYF. In DNA, the CDR3 is TGTGCCAGCAGCGCCCATCACGGACTAGCGGGAGGCAGGGAGACCCAGTACTTC.

The CDR3 spells CASSTQGHVDKETQYF. Here the CDR3 DNA reads TGTGCCAGCAGCACCCAGGGACATGTAGACAAAGAGACCCAGTACTTC. This chain links TRBV28 with TRBJ2-5; the D gene is possibly TRBD1 (6 bases). Trimming pared 6 bases from V and 3 bases from J, leaving 20 bases between. The germline gives CDR1 MDHEN, CDR2 SYDVKM. The CDR3 covers 16 residues. Using reference TRBV28 and TRBJ2-5 for the parts outside the CDR3, the full variable domain is DVKVTQSSRYLVKRTGEKVFLECVQDMDHENMFWYRQDPGLGLRLIYFSYDVKMKEKGDIPEGYSVSREKKERFSLILESASTNQTSMYLCASSTQGHVDKETQYFGPGTRLLVL.

CDR3 amino acids: CASSLRSGAGNTIYF. The CDR3 nucleotides read TGTGCCAGCAGCTTAAGATCGGGGGCCGGAAACACCATATATTTT. This chain uses TRBV7-8 with TRBJ1-3; perhaps TRBD1 as D (6 bases). Per germline, CDR1 SGHVS and CDR2 FQNEAQ. V was trimmed by 2 bases and J by 4 bases, leaving 12 bases between them. The CDR3 totals 15 residues.

The CDR3 loop reads CASSIQGPFTGELFF. CDR3 coding DNA: TGTGCCAGTAGTATACAGGGGCCTTTCACCGGGGAGCTGTTTTTT. The chain recombines TRBV19 with TRBJ2-2; a weak D match, TRBD1 (6 bases). The V and J ends lost 2 bases and 4 bases respectively, with 11 bases between them. The CDR3 extends over 15 amino acids. Germline V gene lookup returns CDR1 LNHDA and CDR2 SQIVND (reference sequence).

V is TRBV4-1 and J is TRBJ2-5, with D uncertain. CDR1 and CDR2 (germline): MGHRA, YSYEKL. The CDR3 length is 14 residues. The V gene lost 0 bases and the J gene lost 4 bases, with 9 bases spanning the gap. The CDR3 spells CASSQDRRGETQYF. CDR3 DNA: TGCGCCAGCAGCCAAGACAGAAGAGGAGAGACCCAGTACTTC.

The count of this clone is one. The chain carries TRBV11-2 and TRBJ2-5; TRBD1 matches 11 bases. Germline CDR1 is SGHAT and CDR2 is FQNNGV. V lost 5 bases to trimming and J lost 5 bases; unmatched junction nucleotides: 1. This CDR3 is 13 amino acids long. This CDR3 is CASSGQGAETQYF. CDR3 in DNA: TGTGCCAGCAGCGGACAGGGGGCGGAGACCCAGTACTTC.

The rearrangement links TRBV27 to TRBJ1-5, with TRBD1 matching 7 bases. Looked up from germline, CDR1 is MNHEY and CDR2 is SMNVEV (reference sequence). The V segment lost 5 bases and the J segment 2 bases; nucleotides outside the gene matches: 6. This CDR3 is built from 15 residues. The CDR3 DNA follows: TGTGCCAGCAGTCTCGGGACAGCGGGCAATCAGCCCCAGCATTTT. Amino acids: CASSLGTAGNQPQHF.

The rearrangement links TRBV6-1 to TRBJ1-1; 7 positions agree with TRBD1. The CDR3 runs 15 residues. V shed 6 bases and J 4 bases; nucleotides not matched to a gene: 11. Looked up from germline, CDR1 is MNHNS and CDR2 is SASEGT. The CDR3 region is CASRGLGGLGTEAFF. CDR3 nucleotide sequence: TGTGCCAGCAGGGGTCTAGGGGGCTTGGGCACTGAAGCTTTCTTT.

The chain is built from TRBV2 and TRBJ2-4, with D possibly TRBD1 on 6 matching bases. The germline CDR1 and CDR2 sequences are SNHLY and FYNNEI. Trimming stripped 4 bases from V and 0 bases from J, with 10 bases between. The CDR3 runs 15 residues. In DNA, the CDR3 is TGTGCCAGCAGTGTTCAGGGGCTAGCCAAAAACATTCAGTACTTC. Translated: CASSVQGLAKNIQYF. Using reference TRBV2 and TRBJ2-4 for the parts outside the CDR3, the full variable domain is EPEVTQTPSHQVTQMGQEVILRCVPISNHLYFYWYRQILGQKVEFLVSFYNNEISEKSEIFDDQFSVERPDGSNFTLKIRSTKLEDSAMYFCASSVQGLAKNIQYFGAGTRLSVL.

The CDR3: CASSDGLAERTDTQYF. For the CDR3, the DNA is TGTGCCAGCAGTGATGGTCTAGCGGAGAGAACAGATACGCAGTATTTT. The chain uses TRBV2 and TRBJ2-3, with 7 positions matching TRBD2. The ends lost 3 bases at V and 3 bases at J; junction bases unmatched: 9. The CDR3 consists of 16 residues. Germline CDR1 SNHLY, CDR2 FYNNEI.